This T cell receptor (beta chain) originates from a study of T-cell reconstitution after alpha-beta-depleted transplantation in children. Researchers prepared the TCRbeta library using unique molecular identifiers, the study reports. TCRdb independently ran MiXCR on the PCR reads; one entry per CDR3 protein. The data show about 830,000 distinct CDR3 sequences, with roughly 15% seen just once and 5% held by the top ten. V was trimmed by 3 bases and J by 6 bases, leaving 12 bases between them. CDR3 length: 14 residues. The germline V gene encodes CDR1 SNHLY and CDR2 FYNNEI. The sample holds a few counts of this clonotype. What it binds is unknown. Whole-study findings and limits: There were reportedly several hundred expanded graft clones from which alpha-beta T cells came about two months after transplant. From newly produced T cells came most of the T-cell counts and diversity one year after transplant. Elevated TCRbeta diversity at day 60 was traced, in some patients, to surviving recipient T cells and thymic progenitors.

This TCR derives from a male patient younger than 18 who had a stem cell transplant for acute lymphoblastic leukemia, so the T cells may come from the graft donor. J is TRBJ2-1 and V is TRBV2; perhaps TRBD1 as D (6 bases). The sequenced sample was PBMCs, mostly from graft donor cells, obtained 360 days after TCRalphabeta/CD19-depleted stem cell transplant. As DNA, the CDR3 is TGTGCCAGCAGTGACAGGGGCCATGCCAATGAGCAGTTCTTC. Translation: CASSDRGHANEQFF.